This TCR beta chain is from a study of CD8+CD57+ T cells in acquired aplastic anemia. The sequenced patients had an expansion of CD8+CD57+ cells seen by flow cytometry. This clonotype was detected many times. V shed 5 bases and J shed 8 bases, with 19 bases lying between them. The CDR3 runs 14 residues. Germline V gene sequence: CDR1 GTSNPN, CDR2 SVGIG (reference sequence). TCR beta VDJ and CDR3 profiling used genomic DNA as template. TCRdb ran MiXCR on the reads and lists one entry per CDR3 protein. The sample yields about 40,000 distinct CDR3 sequences, roughly 63% seen once. Material: sorted CD4+, CD8+, or CD8+CD57+ T cells (not recorded which) from PBMCs. The TCR sequence derives from a human donor with aplastic anemia. The chain employs TRBV30 and TRBJ2-1, with D perhaps being TRBD1 or TRBD2 (5 bases each). This CDR3 is CAWGRDPVTDEQFF. The CDR3 nucleotides read TGTGCCTGGGGCCGGGACCCAGTTACCGATGAGCAGTTCTTC.